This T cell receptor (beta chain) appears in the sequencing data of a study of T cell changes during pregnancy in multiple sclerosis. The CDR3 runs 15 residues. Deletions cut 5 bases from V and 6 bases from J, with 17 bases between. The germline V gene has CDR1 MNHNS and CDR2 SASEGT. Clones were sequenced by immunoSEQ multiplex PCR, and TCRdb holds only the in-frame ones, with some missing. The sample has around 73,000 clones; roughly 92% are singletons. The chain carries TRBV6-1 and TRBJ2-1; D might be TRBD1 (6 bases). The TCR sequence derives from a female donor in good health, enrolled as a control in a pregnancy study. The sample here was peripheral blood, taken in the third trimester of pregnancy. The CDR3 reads CASSWEGRGGNEQFF. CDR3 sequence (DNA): TGTGCCAGCAGTTGGGAAGGGCGAGGGGGCAATGAGCAGTTCTTC.